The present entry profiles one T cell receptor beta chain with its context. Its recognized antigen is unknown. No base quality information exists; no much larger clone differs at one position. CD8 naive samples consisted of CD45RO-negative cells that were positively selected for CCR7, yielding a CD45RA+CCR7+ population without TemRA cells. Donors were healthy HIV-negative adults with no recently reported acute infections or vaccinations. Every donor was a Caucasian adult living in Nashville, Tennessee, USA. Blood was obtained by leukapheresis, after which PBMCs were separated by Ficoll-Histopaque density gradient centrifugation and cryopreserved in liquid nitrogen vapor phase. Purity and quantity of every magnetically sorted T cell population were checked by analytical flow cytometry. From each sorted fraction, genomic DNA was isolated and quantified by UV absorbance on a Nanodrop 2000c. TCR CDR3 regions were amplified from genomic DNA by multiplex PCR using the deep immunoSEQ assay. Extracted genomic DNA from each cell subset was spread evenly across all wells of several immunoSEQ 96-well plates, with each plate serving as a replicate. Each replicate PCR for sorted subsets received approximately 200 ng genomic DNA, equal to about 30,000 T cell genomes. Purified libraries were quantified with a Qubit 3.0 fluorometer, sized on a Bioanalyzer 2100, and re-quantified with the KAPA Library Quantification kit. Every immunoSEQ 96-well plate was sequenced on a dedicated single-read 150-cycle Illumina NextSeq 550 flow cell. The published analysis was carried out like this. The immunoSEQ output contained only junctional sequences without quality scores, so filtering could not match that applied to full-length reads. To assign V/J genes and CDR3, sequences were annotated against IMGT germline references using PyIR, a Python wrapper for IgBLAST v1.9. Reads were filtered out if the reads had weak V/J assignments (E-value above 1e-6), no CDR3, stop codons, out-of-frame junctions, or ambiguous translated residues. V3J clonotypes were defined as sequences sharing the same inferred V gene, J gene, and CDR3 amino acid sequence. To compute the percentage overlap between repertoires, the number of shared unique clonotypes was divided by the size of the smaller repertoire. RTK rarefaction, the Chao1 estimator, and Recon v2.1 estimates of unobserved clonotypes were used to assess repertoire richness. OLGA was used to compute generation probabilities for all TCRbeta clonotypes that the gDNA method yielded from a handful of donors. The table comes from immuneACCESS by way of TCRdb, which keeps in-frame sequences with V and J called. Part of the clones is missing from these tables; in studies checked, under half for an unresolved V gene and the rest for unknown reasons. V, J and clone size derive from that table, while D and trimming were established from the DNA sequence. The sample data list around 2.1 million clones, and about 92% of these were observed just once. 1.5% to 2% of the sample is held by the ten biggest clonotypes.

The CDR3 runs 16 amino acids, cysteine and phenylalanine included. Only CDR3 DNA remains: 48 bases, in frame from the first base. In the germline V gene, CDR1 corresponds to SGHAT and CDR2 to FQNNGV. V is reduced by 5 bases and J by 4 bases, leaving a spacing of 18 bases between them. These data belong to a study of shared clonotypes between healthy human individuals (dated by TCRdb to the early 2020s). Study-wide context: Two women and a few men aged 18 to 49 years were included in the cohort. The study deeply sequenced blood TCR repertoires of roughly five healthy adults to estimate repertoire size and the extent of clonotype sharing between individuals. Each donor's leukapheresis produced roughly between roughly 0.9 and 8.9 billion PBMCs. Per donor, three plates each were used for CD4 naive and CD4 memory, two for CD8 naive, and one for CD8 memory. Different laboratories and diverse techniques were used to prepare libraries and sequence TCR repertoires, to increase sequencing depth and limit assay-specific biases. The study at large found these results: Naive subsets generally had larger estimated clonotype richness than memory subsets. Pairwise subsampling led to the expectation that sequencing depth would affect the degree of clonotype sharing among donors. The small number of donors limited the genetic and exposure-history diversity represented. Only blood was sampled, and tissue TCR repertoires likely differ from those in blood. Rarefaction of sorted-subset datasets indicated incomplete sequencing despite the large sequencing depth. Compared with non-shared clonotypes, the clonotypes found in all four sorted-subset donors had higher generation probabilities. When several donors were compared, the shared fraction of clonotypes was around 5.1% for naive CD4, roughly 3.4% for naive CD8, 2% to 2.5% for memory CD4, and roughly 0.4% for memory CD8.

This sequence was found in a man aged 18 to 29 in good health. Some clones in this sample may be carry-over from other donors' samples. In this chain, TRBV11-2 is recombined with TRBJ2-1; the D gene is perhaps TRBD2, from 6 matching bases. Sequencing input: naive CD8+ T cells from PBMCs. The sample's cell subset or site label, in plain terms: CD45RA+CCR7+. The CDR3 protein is CASSERGSSGYNEQFF. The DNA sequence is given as TGTGCCAGCAGCGAACGGGGGAGTAGCGGATACAATGAGCAGTTCTTC.